There are a few counts of the clone carrying this T cell receptor (beta chain). Its specificity is not known. This record belongs to a study of cytomegalovirus exposure and HLA in healthy donors. Study outcomes and limitations: Versus the approximately 700-donor mean, an Asian-associated ancestry cluster reportedly showed fewer N-insertions in a later analysis.

J was trimmed by 5 bases and V by 9 bases; bases with no gene match: 6. The length of the CDR3 is 14 residues. Germline loops: CDR1 LGHNT, CDR2 FRNRAP. PCR employed 60 Vbeta and 13 Jbeta primers. Generated by immunoSEQ multiplex PCR, the TCRdb table keeps only in-frame clones and is missing some. The profile shows some 170,000 clones, about 69% of them singletons. The clonotype comes from a human donor in good health. Sequencing was performed on PBMCs. The chain has TRBV12-5 and TRBJ2-5; 13 bases map to TRBD2. The CDR3 nucleotides are TGTGCTAGCCAAAGACTAGCGGGGGGTGAGACCCAGTACTTC. Amino acid sequence: CASQRLAGGETQYF.